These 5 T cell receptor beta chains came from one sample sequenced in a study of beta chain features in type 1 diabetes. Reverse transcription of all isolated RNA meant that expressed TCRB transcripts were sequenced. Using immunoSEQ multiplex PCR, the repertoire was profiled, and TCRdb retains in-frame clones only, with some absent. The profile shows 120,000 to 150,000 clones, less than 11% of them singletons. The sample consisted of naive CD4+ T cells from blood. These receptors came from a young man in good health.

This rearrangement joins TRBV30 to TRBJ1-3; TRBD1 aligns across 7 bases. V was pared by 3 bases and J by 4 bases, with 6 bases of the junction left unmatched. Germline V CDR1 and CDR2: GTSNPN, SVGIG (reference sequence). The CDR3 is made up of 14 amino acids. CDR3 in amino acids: CAWRATGVGNTIYF. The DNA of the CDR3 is TGTGCCTGGAGGGCAACAGGGGTGGGAAACACCATATATTTT.

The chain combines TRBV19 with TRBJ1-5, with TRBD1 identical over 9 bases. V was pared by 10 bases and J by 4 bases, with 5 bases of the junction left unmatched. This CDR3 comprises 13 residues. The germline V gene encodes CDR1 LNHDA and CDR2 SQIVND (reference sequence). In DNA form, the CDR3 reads TGTGCCACTAACAGGGGGCAGAATCAGCCCCAGCATTTT. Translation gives CATNRGQNQPQHF. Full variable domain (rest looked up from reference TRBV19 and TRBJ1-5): DGGITQSPKYLFRKEGQNVTLSCEQNLNHDAMYWYRQDPGQGLRLIYYSQIVNDFQKGDIAEGYSVSREKKESFPLTVTSAQKNPTAFYLCATNRGQNQPQHFGDGTRLSIL.

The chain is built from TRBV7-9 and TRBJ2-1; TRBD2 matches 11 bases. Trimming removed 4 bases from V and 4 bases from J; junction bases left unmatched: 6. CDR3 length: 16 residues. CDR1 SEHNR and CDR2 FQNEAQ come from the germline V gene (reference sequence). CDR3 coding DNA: TGTGCCAGCAGCTACACTAGCGGGGGCCAGTACAATGAGCAGTTCTTC. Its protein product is CASSYTSGGQYNEQFF.

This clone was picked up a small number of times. CDR3 coding DNA: TGTGCCAGCAGCTTGGGACAGGCTAGTGATACGCAGTATTTT. Translating gives CASSLGQASDTQYF. V gene TRBV7-3 combines with J gene TRBJ2-3, with TRBD1 matching 8 bases. Trimming at V came to 3 bases and at J to 6 bases, leaving 5 bases not matched to a gene. CDR1 and CDR2 (germline): SGHTA, FQGTGA. There are 14 residues in the CDR3.

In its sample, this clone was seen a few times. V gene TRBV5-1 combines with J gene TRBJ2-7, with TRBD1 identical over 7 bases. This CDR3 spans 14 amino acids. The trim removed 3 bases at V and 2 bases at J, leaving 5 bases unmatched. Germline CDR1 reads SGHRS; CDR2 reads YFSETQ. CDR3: CASSSGDRAYEQYF. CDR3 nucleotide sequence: TGCGCCAGCAGCTCGGGCGACAGGGCCTACGAGCAGTACTTC.